Included here is one T cell receptor beta chain sequence, with context. Its antigen is not yet known. Within one base of it there is no much larger clone, and no base qualities were kept. This sample is drawn from a study of post-analysis software for immune sequencing data (dated by TCRdb to the mid-2010s). Study-level background: Relapsing-remitting, secondary progressive and progressive-relapsing multiple sclerosis were recorded as disease courses, and subtype annotation was lacking for some patients. The patient repertoires were set against about 12 previously published healthy control repertoires from donors whose ages ranged from roughly 6 to 27 years. A subset of samples was prepared in parallel using single-end sample barcoding, then pooled and co-amplified after Illumina adapter ligation.

To demonstrate the VDJtools post-analysis software, the study profiled TCR beta repertoires from the peripheral blood of about 13 young patients with multiple sclerosis. The multiple sclerosis patients were children and adolescents ranging in age from about 6 to 16 years. Receptors were amplified or captured by PCR. TCRdb records Illumina HiSeq 2500 as the sequencer. To reduce PCR and sequencing biases, unique molecular identifiers were incorporated into the TCR beta cDNA libraries. Every 1 to 10 million input T cells yielded 500,000 or so cDNA molecules, meaning each molecule approximated one T cell. The patient libraries were prepared and sequenced with the same protocol used for the earlier healthy control dataset. Within a given batch, samples were prepared together, multiplexed and sequenced on the same HiSeq lane. Regarding the original processing steps: MIGEC handled the raw barcoded reads, throwing out single-read molecular identifier groups before consensus assembly and CDR3 extraction. Clonotype tables were post-analysed with VDJtools, normalizing diversity by down-sampling all datasets to the smallest sample size. Repertoire overlap clustering matched CDR3 amino acid but not nucleotide sequences to correct batch-related cross-sample contamination. TCRdb reprocessing: public reads trimmed at Q25 with fastp, clones called with MiXCR, in-frame beta chains kept. Rows matching on CDR3 protein sequence are summarized as one entry with the most common DNA and genes. In this record, the V and J calls reflect TCRdb's handling and not the investigators' own analysis. Recorded for this sample are 740,000 or so distinct CDR3 sequences; about 57% of them occurred a single time. Approximately 4.5% of the sample comes from the top ten.

Sequences SGHRS (CDR1) and YFSETQ (CDR2) are obtained from the germline V gene. For this chain, trimming is 3 bases at the V end and 1 base at the J end, and the number of junction bases without a gene match is 15. The CDR3 runs 19 residues from the cysteine to the phenylalanine. Here the CDR3 DNA is all that survives: 57 bases in frame from base 1. The research as a whole found: Multiple sclerosis patients had significantly lower normalized Chao1 diversity than controls, a result that suggests substantial peripheral T-cell clonal expansion. About 5 TRBV segments, including TRBV5-6, TRBV5-1 and TRBV20-1, were significantly more frequent in patients than controls. Strong co-clustering of samples prepared in the same batch was shown by direct clustering with F measure, prompting a batch-effect correction. The control group was slightly older than the multiple sclerosis patient group.

The rearrangement combines TRBV5-1 with TRBJ1-5, with 8 central nucleotides matching TRBD1. Material: blood. This TCR came from a girl between 10 and 17 years old with multiple sclerosis. The DNA reads as follows: TGCGCCAGCAGCTCCGGCCCCCAGGACAGGGCTACGAGCAATCAGCCCCAGCATTTT. Translation gives CASSSGPQDRATSNQPQHF.